Presented here are 15 T cell receptor beta chains from one specimen sequenced in a study of identical twins. TCRdb called the 5' RACE reads again in MiXCR, with one record for every CDR3 protein. The data show about 730,000 distinct CDR3 sequences, over 20% seen once. These data also featured in a second study, about T cells expressing NK-cell markers.

The sample comprised PBMCs. The receptors shown here come from a woman aged 18-30 years in good health.

The rearrangement uses TRBV11-2 and TRBJ2-1; the D gene is possibly TRBD2 (5 bases). Germline V gene lookup returns CDR1 SGHAT and CDR2 FQNNGV. The V gene lost 3 bases and the J gene lost 9 bases, with 9 bases spanning the gap. This CDR3 is 12 amino acids long. Written as DNA, the CDR3 is TGTGCCAGCAGCTTTCAACGGGGTGAGCAGTTCTTC. Encoded protein: CASSFQRGEQFF.

The rearrangement links TRBV7-9 to TRBJ2-2; D gene uncertain. The CDR3 is 16 amino acids. CDR1 is SEHNR and CDR2 is FQNEAQ in the germline V gene (reference sequence). The germline V and J ends were trimmed by 1 base and 2 bases, with 11 bases remaining between them. The CDR3 spells CASSLVLQINTGELFF. CDR3 nucleotides: TGTGCCAGCAGCTTAGTCCTCCAGATAAACACCGGGGAGCTGTTTTTT.

The rearrangement uses TRBV7-9 and TRBJ2-2, with 10 positions matching TRBD2. Per germline, CDR1 SEHNR and CDR2 FQNEAQ (reference sequence). The CDR3 runs to 15 residues. V lost 4 bases and J lost 3; bases outside the gene matches: 2. CDR3 protein: CASSSSGGHTGELFF. Written as DNA, the CDR3 is TGTGCCAGCAGCTCTAGCGGGGGCCACACCGGGGAGCTGTTTTTT.

V is TRBV2 and J is TRBJ2-7; D not resolved. The germline gives CDR1 SNHLY, CDR2 FYNNEI. The V end was cut by 7 bases, the J end by 4 bases, with 11 bases between. The CDR3 is made up of 12 amino acids. CDR3: CASISTSYEQYF. The CDR3 DNA sequence: TGTGCCAGCATAAGCACGTCGTACGAGCAGTACTTC.

This clonotype was picked up a small number of times. This sequence joins TRBV10-2 and TRBJ1-5; D is uncertain. The germline V and J ends were trimmed by 8 bases and 3 bases, with 11 bases remaining between them. CDR1 WSHSY and CDR2 SAAADI come from the germline V gene. The CDR3 runs 13 residues. This CDR3 is CASRPGFNQPQHF. In nucleotides, the CDR3 is TGCGCCAGCCGGCCGGGTTTCAATCAGCCCCAGCATTTT.

This clonotype was recorded a few times. This chain links TRBV6-5 with TRBJ2-2; D unresolved. The germline V gene has CDR1 MNHEY and CDR2 SVGAGI. The V gene lost 8 bases and the J gene lost 3 bases, with 4 bases spanning the gap. There are 11 residues in the CDR3. Written as DNA, the CDR3 is TGTGCCAGCGTTGACACCGGGGAGCTGTTTTTT. Translating it yields CASVDTGELFF.

Regarding this clonotype: Relative to the germline gene, one junction end is altered; a read error may explain this. This sequence joins TRBV6-5 and TRBJ2-2; D is possibly TRBD1 or TRBD2 (5 bases each). There are 12 residues in the CDR3. The V gene's germline CDR1 is MNHEY and CDR2 SVGAGI. CDR3 sequence reads: CASSSRAGELLF. The CDR3 nucleotides read TGTGCCAGCAGTTCCAGGGCCGGGGAGCTGCTTTTT.

This sequence joins TRBV20-1 and TRBJ1-1, with a weak D call TRBD1 (6 bases). Germline V gene sequence: CDR1 DFQATT, CDR2 SNEGSKA (reference sequence). Trimming pared 6 bases from V and 0 bases from J, leaving 14 bases between. The CDR3 is 14 residues long. The chain's CDR3 is CSAKQGAMNTEAFF. The CDR3 DNA is TGCAGTGCAAAACAGGGAGCTATGAACACTGAAGCTTTCTTT.

This clonotype has more than one count but fewer than ten. The rearrangement links TRBV6-2 or TRBV6-3 to TRBJ2-7; 9 nucleotides align to TRBD1. CDR1 MNHEY and CDR2 SVGEGT come from the germline V gene. Unmatched junction bases numbered 28, after V lost 5 bases and J lost 5 bases. This CDR3 has 21 residues. The CDR3 loop reads CASSPNRGTGYRREYGDEQYF. In DNA form, the CDR3 reads TGTGCCAGCAGTCCAAATCGTGGGACAGGGTATCGGCGGGAGTACGGCGACGAGCAGTACTTC.

This clonotype was found a few times. The J gene is TRBJ2-3, the V gene TRBV5-1; D remains ambiguous. V shed 7 bases and J shed 1 base, with 10 bases lying between them. The CDR3 runs 13 residues. CDR1 SGHRS and CDR2 YFSETQ come from the germline V gene. The CDR3 nucleotides are TGCGCCAGCTATCTCTCTGGCACAGATACGCAGTATTTT. This codes for CASYLSGTDTQYF.

This clonotype was seen a handful of times. The chain joins TRBV7-9 to TRBJ2-3; D uncertain. Germline V gene sequence: CDR1 SEHNR, CDR2 FQNEAQ (reference sequence). Trimming took off 5 bases at V and 4 bases at J, with 13 bases between the two ends. This CDR3 has 14 amino acids. The CDR3 loop is CASSPRRTADTQYF. In DNA form, the CDR3 reads TGTGCCAGCAGCCCCCGGCGGACGGCAGATACGCAGTATTTT.

This clonotype was picked up a small number of times. This chain connects TRBV7-9 to TRBJ1-5; 8 positions agree with TRBD1. This CDR3 spans 15 amino acids. Trimming cost V 1 base and J 7 bases; bases outside gene matches: 6. The germline V gene has CDR1 SEHNR and CDR2 FQNEAQ (reference sequence). CDR3 region: CASSLGQGAQQPQHF. CDR3 in DNA: TGTGCCAGCAGCTTAGGTCAGGGGGCTCAACAGCCCCAGCATTTT.

The CDR3 nucleotides read TGTGCCAGCAGGGACAGTGGGGAAGACTACGAGCAGTACTTC. It specifies CASRDSGEDYEQYF. V is TRBV6-2 or TRBV6-3 and J is TRBJ2-7; maybe TRBD1 (6 bases). Germline CDR1 reads MNHEY; CDR2 reads SVGEGT. The V end lost 6 bases, the J end lost 3 bases, and 15 bases lay between the germline ends. The CDR3 spans 14 residues.

This clonotype was seen more than once but under ten times. The chain couples TRBV5-1 to TRBJ1-1, with a possible D match to TRBD1 (5 bases). From germline, CDR1 is SGHRS and CDR2 YFSETQ. The CDR3 extends over 13 amino acids. Trimming pared 1 base from V and 7 bases from J, leaving 11 bases between. CDR3 nucleotide sequence: TGCGCCAGCAGCTTGTTGCAGGGAGGTGAAGCTTTCTTT. It encodes CASSLLQGGEAFF.

The genes are TRBV12-3 or TRBV12-4 and TRBJ2-1, with 8 bases aligning to TRBD2. J lost 7 bases, V lost 10 bases, and 9 bases had no gene match. This CDR3 region has 13 residues. The CDR3, as DNA: TGTGCCACCGTTCAGCGGGAGAGGAATGAGCAGTTCTTC. Translating gives CATVQRERNEQFF.